One sample yielded the 12 T cell receptor beta chains listed below, sequenced in a study of cytomegalovirus exposure and HLA in healthy donors. PCR employed 60 Vbeta and 13 Jbeta primers. Produced via immunoSEQ multiplex PCR; TCRdb's table is partial and in-frame only. The sample lists 89,000 or so clones, almost 85% seen once, with around 5.2% in the top ten. The material sequenced was PBMCs. The receptors derive from a woman younger than 30 in good health and CMV-seropositive.

The gene calls are TRBV6-6 and TRBJ1-1; D not resolved. V was pared by 3 bases and J by 4 bases, with 15 bases between. The V gene's germline CDR1 is MNHNY and CDR2 SVGAGI (reference sequence). There are 15 residues in the CDR3. The chain's CDR3 is CASSYLDTVGTEAFF. In DNA, the CDR3 is TGTGCCAGCAGTTATCTCGACACTGTGGGCACTGAAGCTTTCTTT.

This chain links TRBV13 with TRBJ2-7; tentatively, D is TRBD1 (7 bases). Trimming pared 9 bases from V and 3 bases from J, leaving 24 bases between. CDR3 length: 16 amino acids. Germline V gene lookup returns CDR1 PRHDT and CDR2 FYEKMQ (reference sequence). The CDR3 loop is CASSPRGAGGIYEQYF. DNA for the CDR3: TGTGCCAGTTCCCCCAGGGGGGCAGGGGGTATCTACGAGCAGTACTTC.

This clone was observed a few times. The CDR3 DNA sequence: TGCGCCAAAAAGGGTCAGGGTCATCAGCCCCAGCATTTT. This sequence encodes CAKKGQGHQPQHF. The chain recombines TRBV10-1 with TRBJ1-5, with D perhaps TRBD1 (5 bases). The V gene's germline CDR1 is WNHNN and CDR2 SYGVQD (reference sequence). This CDR3 region has 13 residues. V lost 10 bases and J 5 bases, leaving 15 bases between the germline ends.

V gene TRBV2 combines with J gene TRBJ1-6, with 8 bases aligning to TRBD1. The CDR3 totals 14 residues. Per germline, CDR1 SNHLY and CDR2 FYNNEI. The junction had 6 bases not matched to a gene; V was cut back by 6 bases and J by 8 bases. The CDR3 DNA reads as TGTGCCAGCAGAGGACAGGGAGTAGATTCACCCCTCCACTTT. Translated, it gives CASRGQGVDSPLHF.

The chain couples TRBV6-4 to TRBJ1-4, with TRBD1 identical over 9 bases. The CDR3 contains 14 residues. The J segment lost 8 bases and the V segment lost 9 bases, leaving 10 bases of the junction unmatched. Germline V gene sequence: CDR1 MRHNA, CDR2 SNTAGT. DNA of the CDR3: TGTGCCAGTAGCCGGGACAGGGAAAACGAAAAACTGTTTTTT. It translates to CASSRDRENEKLFF.

This chain links TRBV19 with TRBJ2-5, with 7 bases matching TRBD2. In germline, CDR1 is LNHDA, CDR2 SQIVND (reference sequence). V shed 5 bases, J shed 2 bases, and the junction held 8 bases outside the gene matches. The CDR3 extends over 15 amino acids. Written as DNA, the CDR3 is TGTGCCAGTAGTTGGGAGGGCACCCATCAAGAGACCCAGTACTTC. This codes for CASSWEGTHQETQYF. The full variable domain, in which reference TRBV19 and TRBJ2-5 provide the parts outside the CDR3, is DGGITQSPKYLFRKEGQNVTLSCEQNLNHDAMYWYRQDPGQGLRLIYYSQIVNDFQKGDIAEGYSVSREKKESFPLTVTSAQKNPTAFYLCASSWEGTHQETQYFGPGTRLLVL.

V is TRBV28 and J is TRBJ1-5; 7 positions agree with TRBD1. The CDR3 loop spans 15 amino acids. Germline CDR1 and CDR2: MDHEN and SYDVKM. The V gene end was trimmed by 5 bases and the J gene end by 3 bases; junction bases not matched to a gene: 7. CDR3 loop: CASSPSDRNNQPQHF. The CDR3 DNA sequence: TGTGCCAGCAGTCCCTCGGACAGGAACAATCAGCCCCAGCATTTT.

This clone has more than one count but fewer than ten. J is TRBJ1-4 and V is TRBV7-9; 10 nucleotides agree with TRBD1. J lost 5 bases, V lost 5 bases, and 5 bases had no gene match. The CDR3 spans 15 residues. Germline loops: CDR1 SEHNR, CDR2 FQNEAQ (reference sequence). This CDR3 is CASSRTGQGNEKLFF. The DNA of the CDR3 is TGTGCCAGCAGCCGAACGGGACAGGGGAATGAAAAACTGTTTTTT.

This chain uses TRBV19 with TRBJ2-7, with a possible D match to TRBD2 (5 bases). CDR1 LNHDA and CDR2 SQIVND come from the germline V gene (reference sequence). Trimming removed 3 bases at V and 0 bases at J, with 12 bases between. The CDR3 has 15 residues. CDR3 residues: CASSISGSVSYEQYF. The DNA of the CDR3 is TGTGCCAGTAGTATCAGCGGTTCAGTCTCCTACGAGCAGTACTTC.

The chain joins TRBV27 to TRBJ2-1; weak D call: TRBD1 (5 bases). The V end lost 2 bases, the J end lost 6 bases, and 8 bases lay between the germline ends. The CDR3 has 13 amino acids. Germline loops: CDR1 MNHEY, CDR2 SMNVEV (reference sequence). CDR3 sequence reads: CASSLIQGNEQFF. CDR3 nucleotide sequence: TGTGCCAGCAGTTTAATCCAGGGCAATGAGCAGTTCTTC.

V usage is TRBV7-8 and J usage is TRBJ2-3; D is ambiguous. Germline V lookup: CDR1 SGHVS, CDR2 FQNEAQ. V gave up 5 bases and J gave up 2 bases, with 14 bases separating them. This CDR3 is 15 amino acids long. The CDR3 region has the DNA TGTGCCAGCAGCCAGAACGTGGGCTCCACAGATACGCAGTATTTT. It yields the protein CASSQNVGSTDTQYF.

CDR3 in amino acids: CASRPGTGGEKLFF. The CDR3 DNA reads as TGTGCCAGCAGACCCGGGACAGGGGGCGAAAAACTGTTTTTT. The V gene is TRBV7-9, the J gene TRBJ1-4, with 12 bases aligning to TRBD1. Germline lookup yields CDR1 SEHNR and CDR2 FQNEAQ (reference sequence). V trimming: 6 bases; J trimming: 8 bases; junction bases outside the gene matches: 4. The CDR3 spans 14 residues.